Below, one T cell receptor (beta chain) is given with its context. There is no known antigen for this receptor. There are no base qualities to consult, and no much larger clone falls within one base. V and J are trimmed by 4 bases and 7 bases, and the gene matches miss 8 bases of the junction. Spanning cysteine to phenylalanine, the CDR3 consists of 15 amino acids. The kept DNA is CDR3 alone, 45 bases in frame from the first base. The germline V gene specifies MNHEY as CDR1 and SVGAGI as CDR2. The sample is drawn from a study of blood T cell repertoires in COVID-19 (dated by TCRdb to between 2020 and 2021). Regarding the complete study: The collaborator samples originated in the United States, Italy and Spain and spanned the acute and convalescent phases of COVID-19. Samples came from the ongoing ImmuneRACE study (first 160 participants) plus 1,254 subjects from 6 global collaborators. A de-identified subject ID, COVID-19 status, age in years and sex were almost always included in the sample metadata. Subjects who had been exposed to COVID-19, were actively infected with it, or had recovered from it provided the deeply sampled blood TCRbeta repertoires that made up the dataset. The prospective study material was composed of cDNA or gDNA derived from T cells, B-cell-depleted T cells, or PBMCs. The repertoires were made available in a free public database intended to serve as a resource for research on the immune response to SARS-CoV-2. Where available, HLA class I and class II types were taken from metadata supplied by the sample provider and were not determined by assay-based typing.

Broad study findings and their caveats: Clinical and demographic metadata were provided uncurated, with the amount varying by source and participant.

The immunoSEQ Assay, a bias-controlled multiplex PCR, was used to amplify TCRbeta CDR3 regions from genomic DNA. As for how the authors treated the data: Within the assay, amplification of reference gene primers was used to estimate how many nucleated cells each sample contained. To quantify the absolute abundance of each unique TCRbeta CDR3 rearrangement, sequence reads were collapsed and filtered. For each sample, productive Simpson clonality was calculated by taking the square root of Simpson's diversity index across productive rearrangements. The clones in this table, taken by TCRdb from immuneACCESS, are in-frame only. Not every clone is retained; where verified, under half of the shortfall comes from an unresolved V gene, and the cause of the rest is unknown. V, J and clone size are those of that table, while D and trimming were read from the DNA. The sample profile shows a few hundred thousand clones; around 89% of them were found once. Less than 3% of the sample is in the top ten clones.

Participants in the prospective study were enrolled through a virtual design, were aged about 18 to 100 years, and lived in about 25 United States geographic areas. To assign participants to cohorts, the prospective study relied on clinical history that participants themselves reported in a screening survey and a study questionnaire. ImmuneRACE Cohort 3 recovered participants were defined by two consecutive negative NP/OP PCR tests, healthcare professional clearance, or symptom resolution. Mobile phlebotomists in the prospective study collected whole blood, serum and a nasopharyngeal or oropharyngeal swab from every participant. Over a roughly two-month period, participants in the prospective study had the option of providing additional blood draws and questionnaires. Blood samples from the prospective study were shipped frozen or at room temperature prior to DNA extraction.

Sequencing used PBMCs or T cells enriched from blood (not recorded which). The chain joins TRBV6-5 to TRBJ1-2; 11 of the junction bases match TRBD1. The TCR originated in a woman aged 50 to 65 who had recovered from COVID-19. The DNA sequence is TGTGCCAGCAGTTCGACCAGGACAGGGGGCGGTGGCTACACCTTC. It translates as CASSSTRTGGGGYTF.